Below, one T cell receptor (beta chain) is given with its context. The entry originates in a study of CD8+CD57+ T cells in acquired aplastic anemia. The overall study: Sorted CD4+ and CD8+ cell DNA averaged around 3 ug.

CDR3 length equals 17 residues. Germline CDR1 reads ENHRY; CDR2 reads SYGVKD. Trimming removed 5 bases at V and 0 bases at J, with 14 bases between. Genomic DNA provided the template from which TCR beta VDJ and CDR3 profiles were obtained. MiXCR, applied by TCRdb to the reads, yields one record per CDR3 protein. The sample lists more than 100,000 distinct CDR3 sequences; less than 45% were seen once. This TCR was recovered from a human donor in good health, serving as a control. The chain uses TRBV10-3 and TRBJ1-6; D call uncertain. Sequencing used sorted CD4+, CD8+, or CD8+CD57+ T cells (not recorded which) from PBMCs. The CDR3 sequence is CAISPGIRSSYNSPLHF. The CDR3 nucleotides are TGTGCCATCAGTCCGGGTATCCGAAGCTCCTATAATTCACCCCTCCACTTT.